This T cell receptor (beta chain) derives from a study of shared clonotypes between healthy human individuals (TCRdb year 2020). The study in broad terms: Three men and a couple of women, aged 18 to 49 years, made up the cohort. For each donor, CD4 naive and CD4 memory were each run on three plates, CD8 naive on two plates, and CD8 memory on one plate. To estimate repertoire size and how much clonotypes are shared between individuals, the study performed deep sequencing of blood TCR repertoires from a few healthy adults. Libraries were prepared and TCR repertoires were sequenced by different laboratories using diverse techniques, in order to increase sequencing depth and limit assay-specific biases. Leukapheresis yielded between about 0.94 and 10 billion PBMCs per donor. Study-wide conclusions, independent of this receptor: Sampling was limited to blood, and TCR repertoires in tissue likely differ from TCR repertoires in blood. Clonotypes shared by all four sorted-subset donors showed higher generation probabilities than non-shared clonotypes. Rarefaction of sorted-subset datasets indicated incomplete sequencing despite the large sequencing depth. Pairwise subsampling indicated that sequencing depth was expected to affect the degree of clonotype sharing among donors. Because the study included only a small number of donors, the genetic and exposure-history diversity represented was limited. Larger estimated clonotype richness was generally found for naive subsets than for memory subsets. Across several donors, about 4.5% of naive CD4, roughly 3.4% of naive CD8, 2% to 2.5% of memory CD4, and about 0.4% of memory CD8 clonotypes were shared.

Using the deep immunoSEQ assay, multiplex PCR amplified TCR CDR3 regions from genomic DNA. Extracted genomic DNA from each cell subset was spread evenly across all wells of several immunoSEQ 96-well plates, with each plate serving as a replicate. Each replicate PCR for sorted subsets received roughly 0.2 ug genomic DNA, equal to tens of thousands of T cell genomes. The purified libraries were quantified using a Qubit 3.0 fluorometer, sized with a Bioanalyzer 2100, and then quantified again using the KAPA Library Quantification kit. A separate single-read 150-cycle Illumina NextSeq 550 flow cell was used to sequence each immunoSEQ 96-well plate. Processing in the source paper ran as follows. Because the immunoSEQ output included only junctional sequences and no quality scores, the filtering could not be the same as the filtering used for full-length reads. Sequences were annotated with PyIR, a Python wrapper for IgBLAST v1.9, and V/J genes and CDR3 were assigned using IMGT germline references. Reads were removed for weak V/J assignments (E-value above 1e-6), missing CDR3, stop codons, out-of-frame junctions, or ambiguous translated residues. V3J clonotypes were defined as sequences sharing the same inferred V gene, J gene, and CDR3 amino acid sequence. The percentage overlap between two repertoires was calculated by dividing the number of shared unique clonotypes by the size of the smaller repertoire. RTK rarefaction, the Chao1 estimator, and Recon v2.1 estimates of unobserved clonotypes were used to assess repertoire richness. OLGA was used to compute generation probabilities for all TCRbeta clonotypes that the gDNA method yielded from several donors. Not all clones reach the TCRdb copy of this immuneACCESS table, which keeps in-frame sequences only. Checked studies attribute under half of the gap to unresolved V genes and leave the rest unexplained. V and J calls and clone size are as listed in that table; D and trimming were resolved from the DNA. This sample holds hundreds of thousands of clones; 80% to 95% were observed only once. The ten largest make up less than 25% of the sample.

V is shortened by 2 bases, J by 3 bases, and the region joining them spans 11 bases. According to the germline V gene, CDR1 reads MRHNA and CDR2 reads SNTAGT. Measured from the cysteine to the phenylalanine, the CDR3 is 15 residues long. The only DNA kept is the CDR3, 45 bases in frame from the first base. CD8 naive samples were obtained by positive selection for CCR7 among CD45RO-negative cells, yielding a CD45RA+CCR7+ population from which TemRA cells were excluded. The donors were healthy, HIV-negative adults who had no recently reported acute infections or vaccinations. All donors were Caucasian adults living in Nashville, Tennessee, USA. Blood was obtained by leukapheresis, after which PBMCs were separated by Ficoll-Histopaque density gradient centrifugation and cryopreserved in liquid nitrogen vapor phase. Analytical flow cytometry was used to check the purity and quantity of every magnetically sorted T cell population. From each sorted fraction, genomic DNA was isolated and quantified by UV absorbance on a Nanodrop 2000c.

This clone was seen once. Its antigen target is currently unknown. Base qualities are not recorded, but no much larger clone differs from it by a single base. The chain is encoded by TRBV6-4 joined to TRBJ2-1; TRBD1 is a weak D gene call, 8 bases matching. Sequenced material: naive CD8+ T cells sorted from blood. The cell subset or site label corresponds to: CD45RA+CCR7+. The clonotype originates from a man aged 25 to 40 in good health. The CDR3 in this case is CASSDTGGDYNEQFF. Here is the DNA: TGTGCCAGCAGTGACACAGGGGGGGACTACAATGAGCAGTTCTTC.